This T cell receptor beta chain was identified during a study of T cell responses to AZD1222 COVID-19 vaccine. Germline CDR1 SGHDT, CDR2 YYEEEE. The CDR3 spans 14 residues. The J segment lost 3 bases and the V segment lost 4 bases, leaving 0 bases of the junction unmatched. Data came from immunoSEQ multiplex PCR; TCRdb stores just in-frame clones and leaves some out. Among about 140,000 clones listed, around 92% were seen once. This rearrangement joins TRBV5-6 to TRBJ2-3; 12 bases align to TRBD2. The source was peripheral blood, collected on day 0 of AZD1222 vaccination. The sequence was collected from an adult in good health. CDR3 region: CASSLAGGTDTQYF. DNA for the CDR3: TGTGCCAGCAGCCTAGCGGGAGGGACAGATACGCAGTATTTT.